The source of this T cell receptor beta chain is a study of human T cells and chemical hapten exposure. Via MiXCR, TCRdb re-called the RACE reads, giving one row per CDR3 protein. This sample has some 400,000 distinct CDR3 sequences, with approximately 5.1% found just once. Sample time point: patch test 1, 2 weeks after DPC sensitization. Treatment indicated: therapeutic diphenylcyclopropenone sensitization with weekly scalp DPC. This clonotype came up many times. Trimming at V came to 4 bases and at J to 1 base, leaving 2 bases not matched to a gene. CDR3 length: 15 residues. CDR1 MNHEY and CDR2 SMNVEV come from the germline V gene (reference sequence).

The specimen comprised whole blood, sampled in connection with sensitization to the hapten diphenylcyclopropenone (DPC). This sequence was found in a woman in her forties or fifties with alopecia areata. Some clones in this sample may be carry-over from other donors' samples. The V gene is TRBV27, the J gene TRBJ1-1, with 11 bases that match TRBD1. CDR3 DNA sequence: TGTGCCAGCAGTTCCGGGACAGGGGGGAACACTGAAGCTTTCTTT. Its translation: CASSSGTGGNTEAFF.